This T cell receptor beta chain was recovered during a study of Ad26.COV2.S vaccination and SARS-CoV-2 variants. Study-wide context: Once, or twice with 56 days between doses, Ad26.COV2.S was given intramuscularly.

This sample's treatment: around 19 received Ad26.COV2.S at low or high dose, single or two shots; five or six received placebo; per-sample allocation not given. Repertoires come from day 63 after the first vaccine or placebo injection. The assay was immunoSEQ multiplex PCR, and TCRdb's table has in-frame clones only and misses some. The sample holds 200,000 to 300,000 clones; roughly 90% are singletons and the top ten take roughly 10%. Overall study findings and caveats: Possibly, TCR breadth and depth analyses underestimated total T cell responses. Spike-specific TCR breadth was greater after Ad26.COV2.S than placebo.

About this clone: What it binds is unknown.

The CDR3 is made up of 15 amino acids. The germline CDR1 and CDR2 sequences are SGHRS and YFSETQ. Trimming cost V 5 bases and J 5 bases, with 16 bases left between them. The chain carries TRBV5-1 and TRBJ2-2, with D possibly matching TRBD1 (5 bases). The clonotype was recovered from a person aged 18-60 years who received the Ad26.COV2.S COVID-19 vaccine or a placebo. Material: peripheral blood, obtained in a trial of Ad26.COV2.S vaccine versus placebo. CDR3 bases: TGCGCCAGCAGTAGTAGGGGCGAATCGACCGGGGAGCTGTTTTTT. Residues: CASSSRGESTGELFF.